Listed below are T cell receptor beta chains from one sample, sequenced in a study of Graves' ophthalmopathy and Graves' hyperthyroidism. In TCRdb, the multiplex PCR reads were re-called with MiXCR into one record per CDR3 protein. The sample includes around 600,000 distinct CDR3 sequences, about two fifths of them seen just once. The sequenced material came from peripheral blood. These TCRs come from an adult man with Graves' ophthalmopathy. CDR3s include the opening cysteine and the closing phenylalanine or tryptophan. The order of the fields is clone size, J gene, D gene, CDR3 length, V gene, CDR3 protein, CDR3 DNA. A D gene is named only where the DNA matches it firmly. Size is omitted from some rows. Given values are once, few, many or a class for expanded clones.

abundance: -; j_gene: TRBJ1-2; d_gene: TRBD1; len: 14; v_gene: TRBV5-1; CDR3aa: CASSLGDSRGGYTF; CDR3nt: TGCGCCAGCAGCTTGGGGGACAGCCGTGGTGGCTACACCTTC
abundance: -; j_gene: TRBJ1-2; d_gene: -; len: 15; v_gene: TRBV12-3/TRBV12-4; CDR3aa: CASSLRSLRGYGYTF; CDR3nt: TGTGCCAGCAGCCTCCGCTCACTAAGGGGGTATGGCTACACCTTC
abundance: -; j_gene: TRBJ1-1; d_gene: -; len: 14; v_gene: TRBV2; CDR3aa: CASSEGQVDTGAFF; CDR3nt: TGTGCCAGCAGTGAAGGACAGGTGGACACTGGAGCTTTCTTT
abundance: once; j_gene: TRBJ2-3; d_gene: TRBD1; len: 15; v_gene: TRBV29-1; CDR3aa: CSTRGQADSTDTQYF; CDR3nt: TGCAGTACACGAGGACAGGCAGATAGCACAGATACGCAGTATTTT
abundance: -; j_gene: TRBJ2-5; d_gene: TRBD1; len: 16; v_gene: TRBV7-9; CDR3aa: CASSSDRSLDEETQYF; CDR3nt: TGTGCCAGCAGCTCGGACAGGTCCCTGGACGAAGAGACCCAGTACTTC
abundance: -; j_gene: TRBJ1-2; d_gene: TRBD1; len: 15; v_gene: TRBV20-1; CDR3aa: CSARDPAGGSYGYTF; CDR3nt: TGCAGTGCTAGAGATCCGGCAGGGGGGAGCTATGGCTACACCTTC
abundance: many; j_gene: TRBJ2-7; d_gene: -; len: 13; v_gene: TRBV19; CDR3aa: CASKGRQTYEQYF; CDR3nt: TGTGCCAGTAAAGGCAGGCAGACCTACGAGCAGTACTTC
abundance: -; j_gene: TRBJ1-1; d_gene: TRBD1; len: 13; v_gene: TRBV20-1; CDR3aa: CSASGQGATEAFF; CDR3nt: TGCAGTGCTAGTGGGCAGGGGGCGACTGAAGCTTTCTTT
abundance: many; j_gene: TRBJ1-1; d_gene: -; len: 12; v_gene: TRBV7-9; CDR3aa: CASSLTSLEAFF; CDR3nt: TGTGCCAGCAGCTTAACTTCCCTAGAAGCTTTCTTT
abundance: -; j_gene: TRBJ1-1; d_gene: -; len: 15; v_gene: TRBV3-1; CDR3aa: CASSKGSLGDTEAFF; CDR3nt: TGTGCCAGCAGCAAAGGATCCCTGGGGGACACTGAAGCTTTCTTT
abundance: many; j_gene: TRBJ2-7; d_gene: -; len: 15; v_gene: TRBV10-3; CDR3aa: CAISEGTSPTYEQYF; CDR3nt: TGTGCCATCAGTGAGGGGACATCCCCCACCTACGAGCAGTACTTC
abundance: once; j_gene: TRBJ1-1; d_gene: TRBD1; len: 17; v_gene: TRBV9; CDR3aa: CASSVEGTVNTEAFYRF; CDR3nt: TGTGCCAGCAGCGTAGAAGGGACAGTGAACACTGAAGCTTTCTACCGATTT
abundance: -; j_gene: TRBJ1-2; d_gene: -; len: 13; v_gene: TRBV24-1; CDR3aa: CATSDGTGIDYTF; CDR3nt: TGTGCCACCAGTGATGGGACCGGGATTGACTACACCTTC